One sample yielded the 24 T cell receptor beta chains listed below, sequenced in a study of OX40 agonist ivuxolimab in advanced cancers. The assay was immunoSEQ multiplex PCR, and TCRdb's table has in-frame clones only and misses some. This table holds about 80,000 clones, around 86% found once. The sequencing here drew on CD4+ or CD8+ T cells sorted from blood, taken in a trial of the OX40 agonist ivuxolimab. The source is an adult with an advanced solid tumor such as melanoma, head and neck, liver or kidney cancer.

The V call is TRBV7-2, the J call TRBJ2-1; 11 bases agree with TRBD2. V trimming: 6 bases; J trimming: 7 bases; junction bases outside the gene matches: 8. This CDR3 contains 15 residues. Germline CDR1 is SGHTA and CDR2 is FQGNSA. CDR3 region: CASSTTSGTSNEQFF. CDR3 in DNA: TGTGCCAGCAGTACGACTAGCGGGACGTCGAATGAGCAGTTCTTC.

The chain combines TRBV28 with TRBJ1-2, with D possibly matching TRBD1 (5 bases). V lost 2 bases, J lost 7 bases, and 20 bases lay in between. Germline loops: CDR1 MDHEN, CDR2 SYDVKM. The CDR3 extends over 16 amino acids. The CDR3, as DNA: TGTGCCAGCAGTTTAATAGGTGGACGCAGGGTTGGTGGCTACACCTTC. Its protein is CASSLIGGRRVGGYTF.

The J gene is TRBJ2-1, the V gene TRBV19; D is possibly TRBD2 (6 bases). The CDR3 is 14 residues long. The germline V gene encodes CDR1 LNHDA and CDR2 SQIVND (reference sequence). Trimming pared 5 bases from V and 6 bases from J, leaving 14 bases between. CDR3 sequence reads: CASSPDERVNEQFF. The CDR3 DNA is TGTGCCAGTAGTCCGGACGAGCGGGTCAATGAGCAGTTCTTC.

The rearrangement uses TRBV28 and TRBJ2-7; no firm D call. Per the germline V gene, CDR1 is MDHEN and CDR2 is SYDVKM. V lost 2 bases and J lost 6, with 8 bases in between. This CDR3 has 12 residues. For the CDR3, the DNA is TGTGCCAGCAGTTTAAGGTTTGGCGAGCAGTACTTC. Its translation is CASSLRFGEQYF.

This clone was recorded only once. This chain connects TRBV11-3 to TRBJ1-1, with D unresolved. Per the germline V gene, CDR1 is SGHNT and CDR2 is YENEEA. Trimming cost V 4 bases and J 1 base, with 13 bases left between them. The CDR3 runs to 15 residues. In nucleotides, the CDR3 is TGTGCCAGCAGCTCGAATCCGGTTACGAACACTGAAGCTTTCTTT. Protein sequence: CASSSNPVTNTEAFF.

The chain is built from TRBV28 and TRBJ1-2, with TRBD1 matching 10 bases. Germline CDR1 MDHEN, CDR2 SYDVKM. V lost 6 bases, J lost 3 bases, and 4 bases stayed unmatched. The CDR3 totals 14 residues. The CDR3 coding sequence is TGTGCCAGCAGCCCAGGACAGGGGGACTATGGCTACACCTTC. It yields the protein CASSPGQGDYGYTF.

The sample holds a few counts of this clone. The chain links TRBV27 to TRBJ2-7, with a possible D match to TRBD1 (5 bases). Trimming pared 8 bases from V and 5 bases from J, leaving 16 bases between. Germline V gene data show CDR1 as MNHEY and CDR2 as SMNVEV (reference sequence). The CDR3 consists of 13 residues. For the CDR3, the DNA is TGTGCCAGCTGCAGGGCCCATTCGGACGAGCAGTACTTC. The encoded protein is CASCRAHSDEQYF.

This clone has just a few counts. J is TRBJ1-1 and V is TRBV28; the D gene is possibly TRBD1 (5 bases). Germline assignment: CDR1 MDHEN and CDR2 SYDVKM. V was trimmed by 8 bases and J by 0 bases, leaving 10 bases between them. The CDR3 contains 13 residues. CDR3 sequence reads: CASEGRLNTEAFF. In DNA form, the CDR3 reads TGTGCCAGCGAGGGGAGATTGAACACTGAAGCTTTCTTT.

V gene TRBV6-1 combines with J gene TRBJ1-5; no clear D gene. The CDR3 is made up of 11 amino acids. Trimming took 7 bases from V and 4 from J, leaving 5 bases between them. CDR1 and CDR2 (germline): MNHNS, SASEGT. The CDR3 protein is CASKQNQPQHF. In DNA form, the CDR3 reads TGTGCCAGCAAACAAAATCAGCCCCAGCATTTT.

CDR3: CASSLETGTTFEQYF. The CDR3 nucleotides read TGTGCCAGCAGCTTAGAAACAGGGACAACGTTCGAGCAGTACTTC. The rearrangement joins TRBV7-6 to TRBJ2-7, with D possibly TRBD1 on 6 matching bases. V dropped 1 base and J dropped 6 bases, with 16 bases sitting between them. The germline V gene has CDR1 SGHVS and CDR2 FNYEAQ. CDR3 size: 15 residues.

J is TRBJ2-7 and V is TRBV6-5; no clear D. The ends were cut back, 0 bases at V and 6 bases at J, with 15 bases in the middle. Germline V gene lookup returns CDR1 MNHEY and CDR2 SVGAGI. The CDR3 is 15 residues long. The chain's CDR3 is CASSYSGPGIGEQYF. The DNA of the CDR3 is TGTGCCAGCAGTTACTCTGGCCCCGGAATTGGCGAGCAGTACTTC.

The chain employs TRBV10-3 and TRBJ2-3; weak D call: TRBD2 (5 bases). This CDR3 comprises 13 residues. The germline CDR1 and CDR2 sequences are ENHRY and SYGVKD. Trimming stripped 4 bases from V and 5 bases from J, with 10 bases between. Written as DNA, the CDR3 is TGTGCCATCAGTGGGGCCCGGGAAGATACGCAGTATTTT. Encoded protein: CAISGAREDTQYF.

The V and J genes are TRBV5-1 and TRBJ2-7; a possible D gene is TRBD2 (6 bases). CDR3 length equals 15 residues. V was cut by 5 bases and J by 1 base, with 16 bases left in between. Looked up from germline, CDR1 is SGHRS and CDR2 is YFSETQ. CDR3 loop: CASRPAGAGSYEQYF. In nucleotides, the CDR3 is TGCGCCAGCAGACCCGCCGGGGCGGGATCCTACGAGCAGTACTTC. The whole variable domain, filled in from reference TRBV5-1 and TRBJ2-7, reads KAGVTQTPRYLIKTRGQQVTLSCSPISGHRSVSWYQQTPGQGLQFLFEYFSETQRNKGNFPGRFSGRQFSNSRSEMNVSTLELGDSALYLCASRPAGAGSYEQYFGPGTRLTVT.

The chain is built from TRBV14 and TRBJ2-1; the D is unclear. Germline V gives CDR1 SGHDN, CDR2 FVKESK. The CDR3 loop spans 15 amino acids. The ends were cut back, 3 bases at V and 2 bases at J, with 11 bases in the middle. The CDR3 DNA sequence: TGTGCCAGCAGCCAGGGGAATGGACCCTACAATGAGCAGTTCTTC. It specifies CASSQGNGPYNEQFF.

The chain couples TRBV15 to TRBJ2-7; unclear D gene. This CDR3 is 15 amino acids long. From germline, CDR1 is LNHNV and CDR2 YYDKDF (reference sequence). V was pared by 0 bases and J by 0 bases, with 9 bases between. Here the CDR3 reads CATSRDHQDSYEQYF. In nucleotides, the CDR3 is TGTGCCACCAGCAGAGATCATCAGGACTCCTACGAGCAGTACTTC.

This chain connects TRBV5-4 to TRBJ2-3; D tentatively fits TRBD1 or TRBD2 (5 bases each). Germline CDR1 is SGHNT and CDR2 is YYREEE (reference sequence). This CDR3 has 15 residues. Trimming took off 1 base at V and 0 bases at J, with 9 bases between the two ends. CDR3: CASSLQGDSTDTQYF. The DNA of the CDR3 is TGTGCCAGCAGCTTGCAGGGAGATAGCACAGATACGCAGTATTTT.

This chain joins TRBV11-3 and TRBJ1-1; D unclear. CDR3 size: 13 residues. Trimming took 4 bases from V and 4 from J, leaving 10 bases between them. Per the germline V gene, CDR1 is SGHNT and CDR2 is YENEEA. CDR3 amino acids: CASSSGESTEAFF. CDR3 bases: TGTGCCAGCAGCTCTGGGGAAAGCACTGAAGCTTTCTTT.

This clone was detected only once. The gene calls are TRBV11-3 and TRBJ2-5, with D maybe TRBD2 (5 bases). Germline V CDR1 and CDR2: SGHNT, YENEEA. CDR3 size: 12 residues. V gave up 5 bases and J gave up 2 bases, with 6 bases separating them. The CDR3 nucleotides are TGTGCCAGCAGCCGGGATCAAGAGACCCAGTACTTC. Translating it yields CASSRDQETQYF.

This chain uses TRBV5-1 with TRBJ2-7, with TRBD2 matching over 10 bases. Germline assignment: CDR1 SGHRS and CDR2 YFSETQ. The trim removed 1 base at V and 7 bases at J, leaving 5 bases unmatched. The CDR3 has 14 amino acids. CDR3 in amino acids: CASSLTSGTQEQYF. The DNA of the CDR3 is TGCGCCAGCAGCTTGACTAGCGGGACTCAAGAGCAGTACTTC.

The genes are TRBV7-9 and TRBJ2-1; the D gene is possibly TRBD2 (6 bases). Germline CDR1 reads SEHNR; CDR2 reads FQNEAQ (reference sequence). The CDR3 has 12 amino acids. Trimming pared 1 base from V and 9 bases from J, leaving 7 bases between. CDR3 DNA sequence: TGTGCCAGCAGCTTAGGGAGGGGTGAGCAGTTCTTC. This codes for CASSLGRGEQFF.

This rearrangement joins TRBV28 to TRBJ2-2; 8 nucleotides match TRBD1. Germline V gene data show CDR1 as MDHEN and CDR2 as SYDVKM. V lost 2 bases, J lost 6 bases, and 2 bases stayed unmatched. This CDR3 region has 14 residues. Here the CDR3 reads CASSLIQGAGELFF. CDR3 sequence (DNA): TGTGCCAGCAGTTTAATACAGGGGGCCGGGGAGCTGTTTTTT.

V usage is TRBV27 and J usage is TRBJ1-2, with a weak D call TRBD1 (6 bases). There are 15 residues in the CDR3. The ends were cut back, 0 bases at V and 4 bases at J, with 12 bases in the middle. Germline values: CDR1 MNHEY, CDR2 SMNVEV (reference sequence). Written as DNA, the CDR3 is TGTGCCAGCAGTTTATCGCAGGGGTTCGGCTATGGCTACACCTTC. It translates to CASSLSQGFGYGYTF.

The chain couples TRBV9 to TRBJ2-2; 11 nucleotides agree with TRBD2. CDR1 SGDLS and CDR2 YYNGEE come from the germline V gene. The CDR3 runs 16 residues. V was pared by 5 bases and J by 1 base, with 4 bases of the junction left unmatched. This CDR3 is CASRAGLAVNTGELFF. For the CDR3, the DNA is TGTGCCAGCAGAGCGGGACTAGCGGTGAACACCGGGGAGCTGTTTTTT. The complete variable domain, with remaining parts taken from reference TRBV9 and TRBJ2-2, reads DSGVTQTPKHLITATGQRVTLRCSPRSGDLSVYWYQQSLDQGLQFLIQYYNGEERAKGNILERFSAQQFPDLHSELNLSSLELGDSALYFCASRAGLAVNTGELFFGEGSRLTVL.

The chain has TRBV19 and TRBJ1-5; no definite D call. Trimming stripped 4 bases from V and 7 bases from J, with 8 bases between. CDR1 and CDR2 (germline): LNHDA, SQIVND (reference sequence). The CDR3 contains 12 residues. CDR3 nucleotide sequence: TGTGCCAGTAGTAACTTAGGCCAGCCCCAGCATTTT. As protein: CASSNLGQPQHF.